The sequence of this T cell receptor (beta chain) was determined in a study of T cells in Graves' hyperthyroidism and ophthalmopathy. On the study more broadly: The initial diagnosis was the point when peripheral blood was collected, ahead of any treatment.

This clonotype was counted only a few times. Its antigen is undetermined. Amplification yielded TCR beta CDR3 regions, with RNA transcripts as the source. HTBI primers were employed in a first-round RT-PCR of the TCR CDR3. Via MiXCR, TCRdb re-called the multiplex PCR reads, giving one row per CDR3 protein. Seen here are about 770,000 distinct CDR3 sequences, around 20% observed once, and the top ten hold approximately 15%. Per germline, CDR1 KGHDR and CDR2 SFDVKD. The CDR3 length is 16 residues. The V segment lost 4 bases and the J segment 1 base; nucleotides outside the gene matches: 4. Blood sampling occurred at first hyperthyroidism diagnosis, ahead of any ophthalmopathy symptoms. Study-level findings and limits: Ophthalmopathy and stable hyperthyroidism were separated by a 13 V-J model.

The J gene is TRBJ2-2, the V gene TRBV24-1; TRBD1 agrees at 8 bases. The clonotype comes from a woman aged 50 to 65 with Graves' hyperthyroidism that later progressed to Graves' ophthalmopathy. Material: blood. CDR3 in DNA: TGTGCCACCAGTGAACCCGGGACAGGGAACACCGGGGAGCTGTTTTTT. Translation: CATSEPGTGNTGELFF.